These T cell receptor beta chains were read from a single sample in a study of blood T cell repertoires in COVID-19. Libraries were prepared by immunoSEQ multiplex PCR; TCRdb keeps only in-frame clonotypes and omits some of them. Of about 440,000 clones in the sample, 70% to 90% were seen once. Sequencing input: PBMCs or T cells enriched from blood (not recorded which). Source of these receptors: a woman younger than 30 with acute COVID-19. Each CDR3 is given with its conserved first and last residue. A D gene is named only where the DNA matches it firmly. Size is stated for part of the rows, as once, few or many counts, or as a class when the clone is expanded.

>TRBV3-1/TRBV3-2|TRBD1|.|TRBJ1-2
TGTGCCAGCAGCCCAGCACAGGGGGCGTTTGGCTACACCTTC
CASSPAQGAFGYTF
>TRBV10-3|.|.|TRBJ1-2
TGTGCCATCAGTGAGTCATCGGTTACAACGGGGGGTGGCTACACCTTC
CAISESSVTTGGGYTF
>TRBV5-1|.|.|TRBJ2-2
TGCGCCAGCAGCCCCCAGGGGGGCGCGAACACCGGGGAGCTGTTTTTT
CASSPQGGANTGELFF
>TRBV7-3|TRBD1|.|TRBJ2-3
TGTGCCAGCAGCCCCGGGACAGTTAGGACAGATACGCAGTATTTT
CASSPGTVRTDTQYF
>TRBV5-4|.|.|TRBJ1-6
TGTGCCAGCAGCTTAGAAAGGGGTCCCAATTCACCCCTCCACTTT
CASSLERGPNSPLHF
>TRBV6-4|TRBD2|.|TRBJ2-2
TGTGCCAGCAGCTTACTAGCGGGAGAAACCGGGGAGCTGTTTTTT
CASSLLAGETGELFF
>TRBV3-1/TRBV3-2|TRBD1|few|TRBJ2-5
TGTGCCAGCAGCCAAGCCGGGACAGGACTGGAGACCCAGTACTTC
CASSQAGTGLETQYF
>TRBV5-1|.|once|TRBJ1-4
TGCGCCAGCAGCTTGGACGGGGTCGATGAAAAACTGTTTTTT
CASSLDGVDEKLFF
>TRBV7-9|.|.|TRBJ1-2
TGTGCCAGCAGCTTAAGTACAGTTAACTATGGCTACACCTTC
CASSLSTVNYGYTF
>TRBV5-8|.|.|TRBJ2-7
TGTGCCAGCAGCTTGGATCCAGGGGTCTACGAGCAGTACTTC
CASSLDPGVYEQYF
>TRBV28|.|.|TRBJ1-5
TGTGCCAGCAGTTTTTCCTCGCCCCAGCATTTT
CASSFSSPQHF
>TRBV12-3/TRBV12-4|.|.|TRBJ1-5
TGTGCCAGCAGTTTAGGACAAAATCAGCCCCAGCATTTT
CASSLGQNQPQHF
>TRBV6-5|.|.|TRBJ2-7
TGTGCCAGCAGTTATGGTGCAGGGTTGTACGAGCAGTACTTC
CASSYGAGLYEQYF
>TRBV28|TRBD1|.|TRBJ1-5
TGTGCCAGCAGCTACAGGGGGCAGCCCCAGCATTTT
CASSYRGQPQHF
>TRBV6-5|TRBD1|.|TRBJ1-1
TGTGCCAGCACCCCCAGGCCAGGGGGCACTGAAGCTTTCTTT
CASTPRPGGTEAFF
>TRBV27|.|.|TRBJ1-3
TGTGCCACCCCCGGGACACACCGGAACACCATATATTTT
CATPGTHRNTIYF
>TRBV6-5|.|.|TRBJ1-6
TGTGCCAACAAGTCTAATTCACCCCTCCACTTT
CANKSNSPLHF
>TRBV19|TRBD2|.|TRBJ2-3
TGTGCCAGTAGTACCGGGACTAGCGGGATGCAGAATACGCAGTATTTT
CASSTGTSGMQNTQYF
>TRBV3-1/TRBV3-2|.|.|TRBJ1-4
TGTGCCAGCAGCAAACAGGGTGCAACTAATGAAAAACTGTTTTTT
CASSKQGATNEKLFF
>TRBV25-1|.|.|TRBJ2-1
TGTGCCAGCAGTTCTATCAGCGGTAGAGCGTCGGGCAATGAGCAGTTCTTC
CASSSISGRASGNEQFF
>TRBV6-1|.|.|TRBJ1-2
TGTGCCAGCAGTGAGCAGGGTCGAACGGATGGCTACACCTTC
CASSEQGRTDGYTF
>TRBV7-2|TRBD2|.|TRBJ2-3
TGTGCCAGCAGCTTCCTCCGGCGGGAGGGCACAGATACGCAGTATTTT
CASSFLRREGTDTQYF
>TRBV6-5|.|.|TRBJ2-1
TGTGCCAGCAGTTACCAGGCGAGGACTGGCTACAATGAGCAGTTCTTC
CASSYQARTGYNEQFF
>TRBV19|.|.|TRBJ2-2
TGTGCCAGTACCACCTTGGGCCCCGGGGAGCTGTTTTTT
CASTTLGPGELFF
>TRBV28|TRBD1|.|TRBJ1-3
TGTGCCAGCAGTCTCCGGGACAGGGGGATTGGAAACACCATATATTTT
CASSLRDRGIGNTIYF
>TRBV5-1|TRBD1|.|TRBJ1-2
TGCGCCAGCAGCTCGGGACAGGGAGTGCGGGGCTACACCTTC
CASSSGQGVRGYTF
>TRBV7-6|.|once|TRBJ1-6
TGTGCCAGCACCACTGCACGGGTACCCTCCTATAATTCACCCCTCCACTTT
CASTTARVPSYNSPLHF
>TRBV28|TRBD2|.|TRBJ2-7
TGTGCCAGCAGTTACCTAGGCGGGAGGGGCGAGCAGTACTTC
CASSYLGGRGEQYF
>TRBV29-1|.|.|TRBJ2-7
TGCAGCGTTGCCGGGAATACCTACGAGCAGTACTTC
CSVAGNTYEQYF
>TRBV20-1|TRBD1|.|TRBJ2-7
TGCAGTGCTAGTCGGCCAGGGGGAATTGAGCAGTACTTC
CSASRPGGIEQYF
>TRBV18|TRBD1|.|TRBJ1-1
TGTGCCAGCTCAATTCCAGGGGGCACTGAAGCTTTCTTT
CASSIPGGTEAFF
>TRBV3-1/TRBV3-2|.|.|TRBJ1-1
TGTGCCAGCAGCCCGATCCAGACACGGAACACTGAAGCTTTCTTT
CASSPIQTRNTEAFF
>TRBV18|TRBD1|once|TRBJ1-4
TGTGCCAGCTCACCAACTGGACAGGGGAATGAAAAACTGTTTTTT
CASSPTGQGNEKLFF
>TRBV6-4|TRBD2|.|TRBJ2-1
TGTGCCAGCAGTGACCCCGGACTAGCCATAAATGAGCAGTTCTTC
CASSDPGLAINEQFF
>TRBV15|.|.|TRBJ2-5
TGTGCCACCAGCGCGCGTTACGGGGTCGAGACCCAGTACTTC
CATSARYGVETQYF
>TRBV27|.|.|TRBJ1-6
TGTGCCAGCAGTTTATCGACACCTTATAATTCACCCCTCCACTTT
CASSLSTPYNSPLHF
>TRBV19|TRBD1|.|TRBJ1-2
TGTGCCAGTAGTCTCCGGGACAGCCGCTATGGCTACACCTTC
CASSLRDSRYGYTF
>TRBV28|.|.|TRBJ1-5
TGTGCCAGCAGTTTAGAAGGACAGTTTGGCAATCAGCCCCAGCATTTT
CASSLEGQFGNQPQHF
>TRBV30|.|.|TRBJ2-7
TGTGCCTGGAGTCTAGGGGGGCTAGCGGACGAGCAGTACTTC
CAWSLGGLADEQYF